This record concerns one TCR beta chain sequence. Its target is not known. The method was immunoSEQ multiplex PCR; TCRdb's version includes in-frame clones alone and lacks a portion of them. The repertoire includes 92,000 or so clones, 90% of them detected once, and about 15% sits in the top ten. This sample is part of a study of siplizumab effects on memory and regulatory T cells. From germline, CDR1 is ENHRY and CDR2 SYGVKD. The CDR3 has 15 amino acids. V was cut by 6 bases and J by 6 bases, with 21 bases left in between. Notes on the study in general: Naive T cells, seemingly more diverse than memory cells, seemed major alloresponse contributors. Unstimulated subsets contained matches for only a minor fraction of alloreactive clones. Alloreactive sequences whose origin lay in unstimulated CD4+ memory cells were significantly reduced by siplizumab. Left unconfirmed was the suppressive function of proliferating Tregs from siplizumab cultures.

This TCR was recovered from a human donor in good health. Specimen: CD4+ T cells sorted from blood. This chain uses TRBV10-3 with TRBJ2-7; D is perhaps TRBD1 (5 bases). The CDR3 DNA follows: TGTGCCATCAGCTTGAAAACAGGAGATCCTAGCGAGCAGTACTTC. Protein product: CAISLKTGDPSEQYF.